The 8 T cell receptor beta chains given below trace back to one sample, sequenced in a study of a mutant IDH1 vaccine in newly diagnosed glioma. No antigen has been assigned to these receptors. As for time point: week 11, during vaccination. Each dose of the vaccine consisted of 300 ug of mutant IDH1 20-mer peptide, with topical imiquimod. Assay used: immunoSEQ multiplex PCR; TCRdb lists only in-frame clones, some missing. The sample lists around 60,000 clones, around 84% occurring once. Sequencing was performed on PBMCs, taken from a glioma patient whose treatment included an IDH1 peptide vaccine. The receptors derive from a woman in her 50s with glioma.

Here the CDR3 reads CASSLLTGSEAFF. CDR3 nucleotides: TGTGCCAGCAGCTTACTGACAGGGTCTGAAGCTTTCTTT. The rearrangement links TRBV11-2 to TRBJ1-1, with 7 nucleotides matching TRBD1. The CDR3 contains 13 residues. J lost 6 bases, V lost 2 bases, and 3 bases had no gene match. Germline-derived CDR1 and CDR2 are SGHAT and FQNNGV.

V and J are TRBV19 and TRBJ1-2, with D possibly TRBD1 on 6 matching bases. Trimming removed 8 bases at V and 4 bases at J, with 26 bases between. The CDR3 totals 17 residues. Germline V gene data show CDR1 as LNHDA and CDR2 as SQIVND (reference sequence). The CDR3 is CASLGQGGGPGVYGYTF. The CDR3 coding sequence is TGTGCCAGTCTGGGGCAGGGCGGGGGCCCTGGAGTCTATGGCTACACCTTC.

This sequence joins TRBV4-1 and TRBJ1-5; D is unclear. The CDR3 has 17 amino acids. The V gene lost 3 bases and the J gene lost 3 bases, with 18 bases spanning the gap. The germline V gene has CDR1 MGHRA and CDR2 YSYEKL. Here the CDR3 DNA reads TGCGCCAGCAGCCACTACTCAAACGGCGGAACCAATCAGCCCCAGCATTTT. This codes for CASSHYSNGGTNQPQHF.

J is TRBJ2-5 and V is TRBV29-1; 9 bases are shared with TRBD1. The CDR3 is made up of 12 amino acids. Germline CDR1 SQVTM, CDR2 ANQGSEA. The J segment lost 4 bases and the V segment lost 6 bases, leaving 3 bases of the junction unmatched. CDR3 protein: CSVGQGIETQYF. In DNA form, the CDR3 reads TGCAGCGTAGGACAGGGGATAGAGACCCAGTACTTC.

The chain combines TRBV9 with TRBJ2-2; 9 bases map to TRBD2. CDR3 length: 20 amino acids. V dropped 0 bases and J dropped 1; count of bases not matched to a gene: 13. Germline CDR1 and CDR2: SGDLS and YYNGEE. The CDR3 DNA reads TGTGCCAGCAGCGTAGGATGGGGTAGCGGGGGAAACAAGAACACCGGGGAGCTGTTTTTT. Its protein product is CASSVGWGSGGNKNTGELFF.

V and J are TRBV9 and TRBJ2-7, with 9 nucleotides matching TRBD1. The trim removed 4 bases at V and 3 bases at J, leaving 8 bases unmatched. Germline values: CDR1 SGDLS, CDR2 YYNGEE. The CDR3 length is 15 residues. The CDR3 reads CASSQTGTGLYEQYF. CDR3 sequence (DNA): TGTGCCAGCAGCCAAACCGGGACAGGGCTCTACGAGCAGTACTTC.

The V gene is TRBV6-5, the J gene TRBJ2-7; D gene unclear. This CDR3 region has 14 residues. Germline V lookup: CDR1 MNHEY, CDR2 SVGAGI. V lost 5 bases to trimming and J lost 0 bases, with 11 bases between them. CDR3 sequence: CASSPTHTSYEQYF. Here the CDR3 DNA reads TGTGCCAGCAGTCCGACACATACCTCCTACGAGCAGTACTTC.

The table lists this clone with a count of one. V and J are TRBV6-1 and TRBJ1-5; tentative D call: TRBD1 (5 bases). The length of the CDR3 is 11 residues. Trimming took off 4 bases at V and 12 bases at J, with 10 bases between the two ends. Germline loops: CDR1 MNHNS, CDR2 SASEGT. This CDR3 reads CASSGMGVQHF. Written as DNA, the CDR3 is TGTGCCAGCAGTGGGATGGGGGTCCAGCATTTT.